These T cell receptor beta chains were read from a single sample in a study of early T cells in non-severe SARS-CoV-2 infection. TCRdb ran MiXCR on the 5' RACE reads and lists one entry per CDR3 protein. The sample includes tens of thousands of distinct CDR3 sequences, about 4.1% of them seen just once. The specimen was whole blood. The source of these receptors is an adult who was a healthcare worker with PCR-confirmed SARS-CoV-2 infection or an uninfected control (not recorded which). Each CDR3 is given with its conserved first and last residue. D genes are given only for firm matches. Expanded clones get a size class; other rows say once, few or many, or leave the size out.

-,TRBV27,TRBJ1-2,-,TGTGCCAGCAGTTTACAAGGAGTGATCTATGGCTACACCTTC,CASSLQGVIYGYTF
TRBD1,TRBV28,TRBJ1-4,many,TGTGCCACCAAGACGGGGACAGTAAATGAAAAACTGTTTTTT,CATKTGTVNEKLFF
-,TRBV9,TRBJ1-1,many,TGTGCCAGCAGCGCCTCCGGCCAGTACACTGAAGCTTTCTTT,CASSASGQYTEAFF
TRBD2,TRBV10-1,TRBJ2-5,many,TGCGCCAGCAGTGAGTCGACGGCTAGCGGGGGGGCCGAGACCCAGTACTTC,CASSESTASGGAETQYF
-,TRBV20-1,TRBJ1-1,few,TGCAGTGCTAGAGATCGGAGGGGGGCCACTGAAGCTTTCTTT,CSARDRRGATEAFF
TRBD1,TRBV6-6,TRBJ2-3,many,TGTGCCAGCACCCCCGGGACAGGGACAGATACGCAGTATTTT,CASTPGTGTDTQYF
TRBD2,TRBV15,TRBJ2-2,many,TGTGCCACCAGCAGAGATCATCTAGCGGGTACCGGGGAGCTGTTTTTT,CATSRDHLAGTGELFF
-,TRBV18,TRBJ2-7,many,TGTGCCAGCTCACTTAACCGGGACCACTACGAGCAGTACTTC,CASSLNRDHYEQYF
-,TRBV2,TRBJ2-5,few,TGTGCCAGCATTGGCTTCGGGGAGACCCAGTACTTC,CASIGFGETQYF
-,TRBV10-3,TRBJ2-7,many,TGTGCCATCAGTGAGGAGACAGGGACTTCCCACGAGCAGTACTTC,CAISEETGTSHEQYF
TRBD2,TRBV7-9,TRBJ2-3,many,TGTGCCAGCAGCTCGCGACTAGCGGAGAGCACAGATACGCAGTATTTT,CASSSRLAESTDTQYF
TRBD2,TRBV6-5,TRBJ2-3,many,TGTGCCAGCAGTTACTCGGGGGGGTTCAGCACAGATACGCAGTATTTT,CASSYSGGFSTDTQYF
TRBD1,TRBV5-1,TRBJ1-2,many,TGCGCCAGCAGCTCAGGGGGCGCTAACTATGGCTACACCTTC,CASSSGGANYGYTF
TRBD1,TRBV18,TRBJ2-5,many,TGTGCCAGCTCACCGGGGACAGTACAAGAGACCCAGTACTTC,CASSPGTVQETQYF
TRBD1,TRBV7-6,TRBJ2-3,many,TGTGCCAGCAGCCCTTGGGGGACAGCCACAGATACGCAGTATTTT,CASSPWGTATDTQYF
TRBD2,TRBV7-2,TRBJ2-7,-,TGTGCCAGCAGCTCCCGGTGGCGGGGGGGCCGCTACTACGAGCAGTACTTC,CASSSRWRGGRYYEQYF
-,TRBV28,TRBJ2-2,many,TGTGCCAGCGGCAACAGAAAATCGAACACCGGGGAGCTGTTTTTT,CASGNRKSNTGELFF
TRBD2,TRBV5-1,TRBJ2-1,many,TGCGCCAGCAGCTTGGTCTCACTAGCGGGGGAATACAATGAGCAGTTCTTC,CASSLVSLAGEYNEQFF
-,TRBV29-1,TRBJ1-1,-,TGCAGCGTTCAAAGGAACACTGAAGCTTTCTTT,CSVQRNTEAFF
-,TRBV6-6,TRBJ2-3,many,TGTGCCAGCAGCGCGGGTGGGGGGCCAGATACGCAGTATTTT,CASSAGGGPDTQYF
TRBD2,TRBV11-3,TRBJ2-1,many,TGTGCCAGCAGCAGCGGGGTAAATGAGCAGTTCTTC,CASSSGVNEQFF
-,TRBV7-2,TRBJ2-7,many,TGTGCCAGCAAACCCAATGTGGGTGGGGTATCTGAGCAGTACTTC,CASKPNVGGVSEQYF
-,TRBV27,TRBJ2-1,many,TGTGCCAGCAGTGTGGATGCGAATGAGCAGTTCTTC,CASSVDANEQFF
TRBD1,TRBV28,TRBJ2-7,many,TGTGCCAGTTGGGACAGGGGCAAAAGCTCCTACGAGCAGTACTTC,CASWDRGKSSYEQYF
-,TRBV5-5,TRBJ1-5,many,TGTGCCAGCAGCTTGGCGGACATGGGCAATCAGCCCCAGCATTTT,CASSLADMGNQPQHF
TRBD1,TRBV10-2,TRBJ2-7,many,TGCGCCAGCAGTGAGTTCAACAGGGGTAAGGACGAGCAGTACTTC,CASSEFNRGKDEQYF
TRBD1,TRBV28,TRBJ1-2,many,TGTGCCAGTGAGGGCGGGACAGGTGGATATGGCTACACCTTC,CASEGGTGGYGYTF
TRBD2,TRBV4-1,TRBJ2-1,few,TGCGCCAGCAGCCACACGGGGGGGGCCCCCTACAATGAGCAGTTCTTC,CASSHTGGAPYNEQFF